These T cell receptor beta chains were read from a single sample in a study of OX40 agonist ivuxolimab in advanced cancers. Assay: immunoSEQ multiplex PCR; the TCRdb copy retains only in-frame clones and omits some. Altogether more than 70,000 clones are present, around 93% being singletons, with the ten largest covering more than 13%. Sequenced material: CD4+ or CD8+ T cells sorted from blood, taken in a trial of the OX40 agonist ivuxolimab. The receptors shown here come from an adult with an advanced solid tumor such as melanoma, head and neck, liver or kidney cancer. CDR3s include the opening cysteine and the closing phenylalanine or tryptophan. The order of the fields is J gene, V gene, clone size, D gene, CDR3 DNA, CDR3 protein. A D gene is named only where the DNA matches it firmly. The size entry is marked missing in some rows and otherwise reads once, few, many or a size class.

TRBJ2-1 TRBV9 . . TGTGCCAGCAGCCCCGGTGGGGAGCCATACAATGAGCAGTTCTTC CASSPGGEPYNEQFF
TRBJ2-1 TRBV6-6 . . TGTGCCACCTGGACCGGGCCGTACAATGAGCAGTTCTTC CATWTGPYNEQFF
TRBJ2-5 TRBV9 . . TGTGCCAGCAGCGTAGAGGGGAGATGGGAAGAGACCCAGTACTTC CASSVEGRWEETQYF
TRBJ2-2 TRBV25-1 . TRBD1 TGTGCCAGCACGGACGGACAGGCCGGGGAGCTGTTTTTT CASTDGQAGELFF
TRBJ1-1 TRBV30 few . TGTGCCTGGGAGGGAGCGAACACTGAAGCTTTCTTT CAWEGANTEAFF
TRBJ1-1 TRBV4-3 few . TGCGCCAGCAGCCAATCAAGGAACACTGAAGCTTTCTTT CASSQSRNTEAFF
TRBJ1-1 TRBV18 . . TGTGCCAGCTCACCCGGGGGTTACGGGAACACTGAAGCTTTCTTT CASSPGGYGNTEAFF
TRBJ1-2 TRBV5-4 . . TGTGCCAGCAGCTACTTCACGGAAGGGATGAACTATGGCTACACCTTC CASSYFTEGMNYGYTF
TRBJ2-7 TRBV12-5 . . TGTGCTAGTGGTTTGGTGATTCGTCAGGGCCATGGAATTAGAGACTCCTACGAGCAGTACTTC CASGLVIRQGHGIRDSYEQYF
TRBJ1-2 TRBV10-3 . . TGTGCCATCAGTGAGTATCCAAGGGGGAATGATGGCTACACCTTC CAISEYPRGNDGYTF
TRBJ2-1 TRBV19 once . TGTGCCAGTAGTCCGGCGATAAGCTCCTACAATGAGCAGTTCTTC CASSPAISSYNEQFF
TRBJ2-2 TRBV27 . . TGTGCCAGCAGTTTATGGGGCTTCCCGGGATCGAACACCGGGGAGCTGTTTTTT CASSLWGFPGSNTGELFF
TRBJ1-1 TRBV6-1 . . TGTGCCAGCAGAGGATACGCCCCTACCGAGGTTTTCTTT CASRGYAPTEVFF
TRBJ1-2 TRBV12-2 once . TGTGCAAGTCGCTTAGTGGGGGGTTACGGCTACACCTTC CASRLVGGYGYTF
TRBJ2-1 TRBV27 . . TGTGCCAGCAGTGGCGGGACTTTCAATGAGCAGTTCTTC CASSGGTFNEQFF
TRBJ1-6 TRBV11-2 . . TGTGCCAGCAGCCCTCCAGGGGTCCATTGGACCCTCCACTTT CASSPPGVHWTLHF
TRBJ1-1 TRBV7-9 . . TGTGCCAGCAGCCCCCCTTGGGGGGGTACGGAAGCTTTCTTT CASSPPWGGTEAFF
TRBJ1-2 TRBV6-5 . . TGTGCCAGCAGTTACTCGAACCCCCTGCCGTATGGCTACACCTTC CASSYSNPLPYGYTF
TRBJ2-7 TRBV19 . TRBD2 TGTGCCAGTAGTATAGTTGGCGGGAGGGCCGCTCAGGAGCAGTACTTC CASSIVGGRAAQEQYF
TRBJ2-2 TRBV28 . . TGTGCCAGCTTGGGAGGCCCGCACGGGGAGCTGTTTTTT CASLGGPHGELFF
TRBJ1-5 TRBV28 . . TGTGCCAGCAATGAGGACAGTTTGATTAGCAATCAGCCCCAGCATTTT CASNEDSLISNQPQHF
TRBJ2-1 TRBV5-6 once . TGTGCCAGCAGCTGGGGGTTAAGCTCCTACAATGAGCAGTTCTTC CASSWGLSSYNEQFF
TRBJ2-7 TRBV10-3 . . TGTGCCATCAGTGAGGGCAGGGCCTCCTACGAGCAGTACTTC CAISEGRASYEQYF
TRBJ1-2 TRBV5-4 . TRBD1 TGTGCCAGCAGCTTAATGGGGGACAGGGTCTATGGCTACACCTTC CASSLMGDRVYGYTF
TRBJ2-1 TRBV9 . TRBD2 TGTGCCAGCAGCACCATAGGGGGGACTAGCGGTATTTTGTATGAGCAGTTCTTC CASSTIGGTSGILYEQFF
TRBJ2-7 TRBV5-4 . TRBD1 TGTGCCAGCAGCTGGGTAGGGACAGCTTCCTACGAGCAGTACTTC CASSWVGTASYEQYF
TRBJ2-3 TRBV4-1 . . TGCGCCAGCAGCCAACCCGTCGCAGATACGCAGTATTTT CASSQPVADTQYF
TRBJ2-2 TRBV29-1 . TRBD2 TGCAGCGTAGGACTAGCGGGAGGGCCTGCCGGGGAGCTGTTTTTT CSVGLAGGPAGELFF
TRBJ2-1 TRBV19 few TRBD2 TGTGCCAGTAGTCTTACCGGGACTAGTGGTTTGGGTGAGCAGTTCTTC CASSLTGTSGLGEQFF
TRBJ1-1 TRBV5-4 . . TGTGCCAGCAGCCCCGGGGGGGACGCGGGATTCACTGAAGCTTTCTTT CASSPGGDAGFTEAFF
TRBJ2-7 TRBV28 . . TGTGCCAGCGGGGGTTCCTCCAGCTCCTACGAGCAGTACTTC CASGGSSSSYEQYF
TRBJ2-5 TRBV11-1 . TRBD2 TGTGCCAGCGGAAGCGGGACGTACCAAGAGACCCAGTACTTC CASGSGTYQETQYF
TRBJ2-1 TRBV27 . TRBD2 TGTGCCAGCACCCCGACTAGCGGGGGGTACAATGAGCAGTTCTTC CASTPTSGGYNEQFF
TRBJ1-1 TRBV27 . . TGTGCCAGCAGTCCCGGATCTGCTGAAGCTTTCTTT CASSPGSAEAFF
TRBJ2-1 TRBV27 . . TGTGCCAGCAGCCTACAAAACGGGTACAATGAGCAGTTCTTC CASSLQNGYNEQFF
TRBJ2-1 TRBV7-6 . . TGTGCCAGCAGTCCGTCACCGACCCTTTACAATGAGCAGTTCTTC CASSPSPTLYNEQFF
TRBJ2-3 TRBV4-1 once TRBD1 TGCGCCAGCAGCCAAGGACAGGGGCGGACAGATACGCAGTATTTT CASSQGQGRTDTQYF
TRBJ2-5 TRBV9 . TRBD1 TGTGCCAGCAGCCCCGTGGACAGGGGGATTAGGGAGACCCAGTACTTC CASSPVDRGIRETQYF
TRBJ2-1 TRBV28 . . TGTGCCAGCAGCTTGAGGGCGAATGAGCAGTTCTTC CASSLRANEQFF
TRBJ1-1 TRBV28 . TRBD1 TGTGCCAGCAGTTATTCCCAGGGGGACACTGAAGCTTTCTTT CASSYSQGDTEAFF
TRBJ1-1 TRBV7-6 . TRBD1 TGTGCCAGCGGCCCCCCTCGGACCGGGACAGGGGTTCTCACTGAAGCTTTCTTT CASGPPRTGTGVLTEAFF
TRBJ1-2 TRBV11-2 once . TGTGCCAGCAGCTTAGATACAGGGCAAAGCTATGGCTACACCTTC CASSLDTGQSYGYTF
TRBJ2-7 TRBV25-1 . TRBD2 TGTGCCAGCAGTGACGGACCGGGGCGGGGGGACTGCGAGCAGTACTTC CASSDGPGRGDCEQYF
TRBJ2-5 TRBV6-6 . . TGTGCCAGCTGGACGGCAGGGTGGGAGACCCAGTACTTC CASWTAGWETQYF
TRBJ2-1 TRBV29-1 . TRBD1 TGCAGCGTTGAAGATTCCGGACAGGGAGCCTACAATGAGCAGTTCTTC CSVEDSGQGAYNEQFF
TRBJ2-2 TRBV6-1 . . TGTGCCAGCAGTGAACTGTACACCGGGGAGCTGTTTTTT CASSELYTGELFF
TRBJ2-7 TRBV6-5 . TRBD1 TGTGCCAGCAGTTACTCGGACAGGGGGCTCGAGCAGTACTTC CASSYSDRGLEQYF
TRBJ2-7 TRBV7-2 . TRBD2 TGTGCCAGCAGCCTCCTAGCGGGGGGTTCCTACGAGCAGTACTTC CASSLLAGGSYEQYF